These 27 T cell receptor beta chains originate from one sample sequenced in a study of blood T cell repertoires in COVID-19. TCRdb keeps only in-frame clones here, not all; method: immunoSEQ multiplex PCR. Here the sample spans 110,000 or so clones, about 88% being singletons. The sequenced material came from peripheral blood. These receptors all stem from a woman aged 70-85 years who had recovered from COVID-19.

The chain has TRBV4-1 and TRBJ2-5; 10 bases are shared with TRBD2. CDR1 and CDR2 from the germline V gene are MGHRA and YSYEKL. CDR3 length: 18 amino acids. Losses at the gene ends were 3 bases for V and 2 bases for J; bases not matched to a gene: 12. Written as DNA, the CDR3 is TGCGCCAGCAGCCAGGGAGCGGGGGGGTCGAGAAGGCAAGAGACCCAGTACTTC. Its protein product is CASSQGAGGSRRQETQYF.

The V call is TRBV6-2 or TRBV6-3, the J call TRBJ2-5; D is possibly TRBD2 (6 bases). Per germline, CDR1 MNHEY and CDR2 SVGEGT. This CDR3 comprises 13 residues. V was clipped by 2 bases and J by 3 bases, with 7 bases between them. CDR3 region: CASSYRTKETQYF. In nucleotides, the CDR3 is TGTGCCAGCAGTTACCGGACTAAAGAGACCCAGTACTTC.

This clone was seen a single time. This chain links TRBV12-3 or TRBV12-4 with TRBJ1-5, with D unresolved. With 3 bases removed from V and 8 bases from J, the gap between germline ends came to 11 bases. The CDR3 is 13 amino acids. CDR3 sequence: CASSFRGGEPQHF. Here the CDR3 DNA reads TGTGCCAGCAGTTTCCGCGGAGGTGAGCCCCAGCATTTT.

V and J are TRBV6-2 or TRBV6-3 and TRBJ1-2; TRBD1 aligns across 7 bases. Germline CDR1 reads MNHEY; CDR2 reads SVGEGT. The CDR3 extends over 16 amino acids. The J segment lost 0 bases and the V segment lost 2 bases, leaving 6 bases of the junction unmatched. CDR3 sequence reads: CASSYAGTESNYGYTF. Written as DNA, the CDR3 is TGTGCCAGCAGTTACGCCGGGACAGAATCTAACTATGGCTACACCTTC.

This rearrangement joins TRBV19 to TRBJ2-7, with 7 bases fitting TRBD1. Germline V gene sequence: CDR1 LNHDA, CDR2 SQIVND (reference sequence). The CDR3 loop spans 14 amino acids. The V segment lost 10 bases and the J segment 0 bases; nucleotides outside the gene matches: 9. DNA for the CDR3: TGTGCCACCGCGAAAAGGGACAGCTCCTACGAGCAGTACTTC. Its translation: CATAKRDSSYEQYF.

The chain joins TRBV5-1 to TRBJ2-2; D unresolved. Germline loops: CDR1 SGHRS, CDR2 YFSETQ. Trimming took 0 bases from V and 2 from J, leaving 2 bases between them. This CDR3 has 13 amino acids. CDR3 coding DNA: TGCGCCAGCAGCTTGGCAAACACCGGGGAGCTGTTTTTT. Protein sequence: CASSLANTGELFF.

This chain links TRBV30 with TRBJ2-7, with TRBD1 matching over 10 bases. With 4 bases clipped from V and 1 base from J, the junction kept 10 bases outside the gene matches. The length of the CDR3 is 16 residues. Germline CDR1 and CDR2: GTSNPN and SVGIG (reference sequence). CDR3 sequence (DNA): TGTGCCTGGACGGGACAGGGGCCAAAGGGGTCCTACGAGCAGTACTTC. This gives the protein CAWTGQGPKGSYEQYF.

The gene calls are TRBV6-1 and TRBJ2-5; 7 nucleotides align to TRBD1. Germline CDR1 and CDR2: MNHNS and SASEGT. The CDR3 totals 14 residues. V dropped 2 bases and J dropped 4; count of bases not matched to a gene: 4. DNA of the CDR3: TGTGCCAGCAGTGAACTGGGGGACAGAGAGACCCAGTACTTC. Translating gives CASSELGDRETQYF.

The table lists this clone with a few counts. The V call is TRBV3-1 (or the pseudogene TRBV3-2), the J call TRBJ2-6; perhaps TRBD2 as D (6 bases). The V gene's germline CDR1 is LGHDT and CDR2 YNNKEL (reference sequence). This CDR3 is 17 amino acids long. The germline V and J ends were trimmed by 0 bases and 2 bases, with 11 bases remaining between them. The CDR3 sequence: CASSQDRPGAGANVLTF. In DNA, the CDR3 is TGTGCCAGCAGCCAAGATCGTCCGGGGGCTGGGGCCAACGTCCTGACTTTC.

The gene calls are TRBV27 and TRBJ1-1; 9 nucleotides line up with TRBD1. The CDR3 is 15 residues long. V was pared by 3 bases and J by 4 bases, with 6 bases of the junction left unmatched. Per the germline V gene, CDR1 is MNHEY and CDR2 is SMNVEV (reference sequence). This chain's CDR3 is CASSLGDRVGTEAFF. CDR3 nucleotides: TGTGCCAGCAGTTTGGGGGACAGGGTGGGCACTGAAGCTTTCTTT.

The V and J genes are TRBV2 and TRBJ2-1, with 10 nucleotides matching TRBD2. Per germline, CDR1 SNHLY and CDR2 FYNNEI. The CDR3 totals 15 residues. With V trimmed by 6 bases and J by 4 bases, 6 bases remained unmatched. The CDR3 reads CASRETSGRYNEQFF. The CDR3 DNA follows: TGTGCCAGCAGGGAGACTAGCGGGCGTTACAATGAGCAGTTCTTC.

This chain uses TRBV6-1 with TRBJ1-1; D gene uncertain. The CDR3 sequence is 14 residues long. CDR1 MNHNS and CDR2 SASEGT come from the germline V gene. Trimming shortened V by 2 bases and J by 5 bases, and 12 bases separated the two germline ends. CDR3 loop: CASSELLPWTEAFF. The CDR3 DNA follows: TGTGCCAGCAGTGAACTACTCCCATGGACTGAAGCTTTCTTT.

This sequence joins TRBV4-2 and TRBJ1-4, with TRBD1 matching 7 bases. V was clipped by 4 bases and J by 4 bases; unmatched bases: 12. In germline, CDR1 is LGHNA, CDR2 YNFKEQ. The CDR3 totals 17 residues. As DNA, the CDR3 is TGTGCCAGCAGCCCGGCGTCCAGAGGGGACAGTAATGAAAAACTGTTTTTT. Protein product: CASSPASRGDSNEKLFF.

This chain uses TRBV7-8 with TRBJ2-7; D possibly corresponds to TRBD1 (6 bases). V shed 5 bases and J shed 3 bases, with 11 bases lying between them. Germline lookup yields CDR1 SGHVS and CDR2 FQNEAQ. This CDR3 contains 13 residues. DNA for the CDR3: TGTGCCAGCAGCCGGGACAACCTCTACGAGCAGTACTTC. Translating it yields CASSRDNLYEQYF. The whole variable domain, filled in from reference TRBV7-8 and TRBJ2-7, reads GAGVSQSPRYKVAKRGQDVALRCDPISGHVSLFWYQQALGQGPEFLTYFQNEAQLDKSGLPSDRFFAERPEGSVSTLKIQRTQQEDSAVYLCASSRDNLYEQYFGPGTRLTVT.

The chain links TRBV11-2 to TRBJ1-4; D is uncertain. Germline CDR1 and CDR2: SGHAT and FQNNGV. The CDR3 extends over 15 amino acids. Trimming cost V 1 base and J 8 bases, with 14 bases left between them. Here the CDR3 reads CASSLGYDHREKLFF. For the CDR3, the DNA is TGTGCCAGCAGCTTAGGGTACGACCACAGAGAAAAACTGTTTTTT.

This chain connects TRBV6-5 to TRBJ1-2, with 9 bases identical to TRBD1. There are 14 residues in the CDR3. The ends lost 6 bases at V and 3 bases at J; junction bases unmatched: 5. Germline V gives CDR1 MNHEY, CDR2 SVGAGI. The CDR3 DNA reads TGTGCCAGCAGCAGGGACAGGGTCGACTATGGCTACACCTTC. It translates to CASSRDRVDYGYTF.

The gene calls are TRBV28 and TRBJ1-2; D gene unclear. Germline loops: CDR1 MDHEN, CDR2 SYDVKM. This CDR3 is 13 amino acids long. The ends were cut back, 6 bases at V and 4 bases at J, with 12 bases in the middle. CDR3 amino acids: CASRSNSPYGYTF. CDR3 coding DNA: TGTGCCAGCAGATCAAACAGCCCCTATGGCTACACCTTC.

V and J are TRBV7-2 and TRBJ1-4, with a possible D match to TRBD1 (6 bases). Deletions cut 1 base from V and 13 bases from J, with 13 bases between. The CDR3 has 13 amino acids. Per germline, CDR1 SGHTA and CDR2 FQGNSA. The CDR3 region has the DNA TGTGCCAGCAGCTTAGACAGGGCCCGAGGACTGTTTTTT. The encoded protein is CASSLDRARGLFF.

The chain employs TRBV28 and TRBJ2-1, with 7 bases fitting TRBD2. The CDR3 loop spans 16 amino acids. Germline V lookup: CDR1 MDHEN, CDR2 SYDVKM. The V gene end was trimmed by 7 bases and the J gene end by 10 bases; junction bases not matched to a gene: 19. The CDR3 sequence: CASTWGLLKPTVEQFF. The CDR3 nucleotides read TGTGCCAGCACCTGGGGACTACTGAAGCCAACCGTCGAGCAGTTCTTC.

This clone was found once. The rearrangement links TRBV19 to TRBJ2-2; maybe TRBD1 (5 bases). V lost 3 bases, J lost 6 bases, and 20 bases lay in between. This CDR3 has 17 amino acids. Per the germline V gene, CDR1 is LNHDA and CDR2 is SQIVND (reference sequence). CDR3 DNA: TGTGCCAGTAGTATCTGGGGCGGCTCTTCAGACGCCGGGGAGCTGTTTTTT. Encoded protein: CASSIWGGSSDAGELFF.

The chain employs TRBV18 and TRBJ1-3; 7 bases align to TRBD1. From germline, CDR1 is KGHSH and CDR2 LQKENI. This CDR3 has 15 residues. V shed 2 bases and J 3 bases; nucleotides not matched to a gene: 4. In DNA form, the CDR3 reads TGTGCCAGCTCACCAGCAGGGGGTCGTGGAAACACCATATATTTT. Translation gives CASSPAGGRGNTIYF.

The CDR3 DNA sequence: TGTGCCAGCAGTCCTCAGGCAGCTAGCAATCAGCCCCAGCATTTT. Translating gives CASSPQAASNQPQHF. The chain carries TRBV7-6 and TRBJ1-5; D remains unclear. Germline V lookup: CDR1 SGHVS, CDR2 FNYEAQ. Trimming pared 6 bases from V and 0 bases from J, leaving 12 bases between. The CDR3 is 15 amino acids.

The chain links TRBV9 to TRBJ2-3, with D possibly being TRBD1 (7 bases). Germline V gene data show CDR1 as SGDLS and CDR2 as YYNGEE. The CDR3 contains 17 residues. Trimming took off 2 bases at V and 6 bases at J, with 22 bases between the two ends. The chain's CDR3 is CASSVRGVVGAGDTQYF. The CDR3, as DNA: TGTGCCAGCAGCGTCAGGGGGGTTGTTGGGGCAGGGGATACGCAGTATTTT.

The rearrangement joins TRBV3-1 (or the pseudogene TRBV3-2) to TRBJ1-1; 8 bases line up with TRBD1. The V gene's germline CDR1 is LGHDT and CDR2 YNNKEL (reference sequence). V was pared by 1 base and J by 6 bases, with 13 bases of the junction left unmatched. The CDR3 spans 17 residues. CDR3 region: CASSQGRTGRVWAEAFF. CDR3 in DNA: TGTGCCAGCAGCCAAGGCCGGACAGGGAGGGTGTGGGCTGAAGCTTTCTTT.

Only a few counts were recorded for this clone. The V gene is TRBV5-6, the J gene TRBJ1-5; D is undetermined. Trimming shortened V by 3 bases and J by 1 base, and 11 bases separated the two germline ends. CDR1 SGHDT and CDR2 YYEEEE come from the germline V gene. The length of the CDR3 is 15 residues. The DNA for the CDR3 is TGTGCCAGCAGCTACAAACACGGGAGCAATCAGCCCCAGCATTTT. Translating gives CASSYKHGSNQPQHF.

This clone was recorded only once. V and J are TRBV3-1 (or the pseudogene TRBV3-2) and TRBJ2-5; D uncertain. Germline loops: CDR1 LGHDT, CDR2 YNNKEL (reference sequence). CDR3 length: 12 amino acids. The V gene lost 1 base and the J gene lost 7 bases, with 7 bases spanning the gap. This CDR3 is CASSQVYGTQYF. The CDR3 region has the DNA TGTGCCAGCAGCCAAGTCTATGGGACCCAGTACTTC.

The V call is TRBV15, the J call TRBJ1-3, with D possibly being TRBD1 (5 bases). Germline CDR1 and CDR2: LNHNV and YYDKDF (reference sequence). The CDR3 length is 14 residues. V lost 8 bases and J lost 0, with 11 bases in between. The CDR3 protein is CATSPGGSGNTIYF. CDR3 sequence (DNA): TGTGCCACCTCGCCGGGGGGCTCTGGAAACACCATATATTTT.